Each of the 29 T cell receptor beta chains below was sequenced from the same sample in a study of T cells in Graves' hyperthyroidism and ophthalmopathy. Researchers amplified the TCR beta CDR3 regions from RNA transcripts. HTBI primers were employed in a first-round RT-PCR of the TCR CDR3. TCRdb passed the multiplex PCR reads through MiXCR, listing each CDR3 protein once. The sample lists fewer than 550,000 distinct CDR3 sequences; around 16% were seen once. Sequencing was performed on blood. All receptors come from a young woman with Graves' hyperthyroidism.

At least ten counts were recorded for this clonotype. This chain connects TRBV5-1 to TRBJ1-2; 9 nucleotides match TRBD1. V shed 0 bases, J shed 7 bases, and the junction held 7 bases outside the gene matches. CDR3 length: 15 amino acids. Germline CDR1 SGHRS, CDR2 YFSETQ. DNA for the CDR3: TGCGCCAGCAGCTTGGCCCCGGGACAGGGTCGTGGCTACACCTTC. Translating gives CASSLAPGQGRGYTF.

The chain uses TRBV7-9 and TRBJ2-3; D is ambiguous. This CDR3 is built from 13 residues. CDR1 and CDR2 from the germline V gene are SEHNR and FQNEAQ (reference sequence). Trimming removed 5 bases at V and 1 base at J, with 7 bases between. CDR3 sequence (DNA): TGTGCCAGCAGCGTCTACGGCACAGATACGCAGTATTTT. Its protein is CASSVYGTDTQYF.

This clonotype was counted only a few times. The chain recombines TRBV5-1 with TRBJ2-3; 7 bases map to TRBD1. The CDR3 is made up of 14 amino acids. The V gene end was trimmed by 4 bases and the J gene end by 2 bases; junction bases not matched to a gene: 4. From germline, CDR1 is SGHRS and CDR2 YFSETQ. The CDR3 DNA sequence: TGCGCCAGCAGCCCTGACAGGGACACAGATACGCAGTATTTT. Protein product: CASSPDRDTDTQYF.

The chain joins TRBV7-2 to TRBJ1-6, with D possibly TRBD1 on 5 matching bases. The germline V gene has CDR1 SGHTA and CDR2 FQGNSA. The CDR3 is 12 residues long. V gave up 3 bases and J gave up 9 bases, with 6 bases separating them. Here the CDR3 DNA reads TGTGCCAGCAGCTTTGGGGGTTCACCCCTCCACTTT. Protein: CASSFGGSPLHF.

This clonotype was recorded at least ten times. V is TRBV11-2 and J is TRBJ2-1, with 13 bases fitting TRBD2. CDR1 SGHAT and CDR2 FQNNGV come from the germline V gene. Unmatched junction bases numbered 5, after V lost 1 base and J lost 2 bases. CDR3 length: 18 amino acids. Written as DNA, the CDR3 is TGTGCCAGCAGCTTAGGGGCGACTAGCGGGGGGACCTACAATGAGCAGTTCTTC. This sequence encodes CASSLGATSGGTYNEQFF. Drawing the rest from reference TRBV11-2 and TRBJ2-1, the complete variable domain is EAGVAQSPRYKIIEKRQSVAFWCNPISGHATLYWYQQILGQGPKLLIQFQNNGVVDDSQLPKDRFSAERLKGVDSTLKIQPAKLEDSAVYLCASSLGATSGGTYNEQFFGPGTRLTVL.

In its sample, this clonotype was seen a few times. CDR3 amino acids: CASSEGPGSEDTQYF. CDR3 coding DNA: TGTGCCAGCAGTGAAGGGCCTGGGTCCGAGGATACGCAGTATTTT. This sequence joins TRBV2 and TRBJ2-3; no clear D. Looked up from germline, CDR1 is SNHLY and CDR2 is FYNNEI. This CDR3 comprises 15 residues. Trimming stripped 1 base from V and 6 bases from J, with 14 bases between.

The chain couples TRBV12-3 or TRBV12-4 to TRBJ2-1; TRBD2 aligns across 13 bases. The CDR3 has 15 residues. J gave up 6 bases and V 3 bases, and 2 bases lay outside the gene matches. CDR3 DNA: TGTGCCAGCAGTTTCGGACTAGCGGGAGTCAATGAGCAGTTCTTC. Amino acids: CASSFGLAGVNEQFF.

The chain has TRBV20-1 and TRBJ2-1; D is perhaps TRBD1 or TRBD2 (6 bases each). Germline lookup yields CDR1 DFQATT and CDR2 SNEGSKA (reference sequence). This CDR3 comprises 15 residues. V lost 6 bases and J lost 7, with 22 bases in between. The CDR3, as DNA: TGCAGTGCCAAAGCTGGGGGGCCGCGTGAGAATGAGCAGTTCTTC. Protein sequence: CSAKAGGPRENEQFF.

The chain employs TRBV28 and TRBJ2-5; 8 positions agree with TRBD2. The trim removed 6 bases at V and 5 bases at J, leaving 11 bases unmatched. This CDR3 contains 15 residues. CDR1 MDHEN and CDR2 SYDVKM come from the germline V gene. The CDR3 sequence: CASSPGGAGIETQYF. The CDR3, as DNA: TGTGCCAGCAGCCCGGGGGGGGCAGGGATTGAGACCCAGTACTTC. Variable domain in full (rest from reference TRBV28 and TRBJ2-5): DVKVTQSSRYLVKRTGEKVFLECVQDMDHENMFWYRQDPGLGLRLIYFSYDVKMKEKGDIPEGYSVSREKKERFSLILESASTNQTSMYLCASSPGGAGIETQYFGPGTRLLVL.

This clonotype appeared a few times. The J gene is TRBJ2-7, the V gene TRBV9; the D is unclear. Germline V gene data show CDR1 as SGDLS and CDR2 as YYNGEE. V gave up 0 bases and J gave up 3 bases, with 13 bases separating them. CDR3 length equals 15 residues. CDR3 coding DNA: TGTGCCAGCAGCGTAGGACCCCAGACCGTCTACGAGCAGTACTTC. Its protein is CASSVGPQTVYEQYF. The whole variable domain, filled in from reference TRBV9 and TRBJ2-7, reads DSGVTQTPKHLITATGQRVTLRCSPRSGDLSVYWYQQSLDQGLQFLIQYYNGEERAKGNILERFSAQQFPDLHSELNLSSLELGDSALYFCASSVGPQTVYEQYFGPGTRLTVT.

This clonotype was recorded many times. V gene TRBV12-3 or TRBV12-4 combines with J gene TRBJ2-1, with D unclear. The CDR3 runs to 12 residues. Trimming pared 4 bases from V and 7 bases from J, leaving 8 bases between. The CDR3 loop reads CASSWTLNEQFF. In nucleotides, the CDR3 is TGTGCCAGCAGTTGGACCCTAAATGAGCAGTTCTTC.

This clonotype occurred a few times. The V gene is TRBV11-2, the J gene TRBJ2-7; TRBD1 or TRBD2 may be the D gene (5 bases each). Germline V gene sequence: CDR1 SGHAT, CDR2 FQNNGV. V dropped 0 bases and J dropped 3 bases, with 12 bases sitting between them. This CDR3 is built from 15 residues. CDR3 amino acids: CASSLDLGVIYEQYF. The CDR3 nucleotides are TGTGCCAGCAGCTTAGATTTGGGGGTAATCTACGAGCAGTACTTC.

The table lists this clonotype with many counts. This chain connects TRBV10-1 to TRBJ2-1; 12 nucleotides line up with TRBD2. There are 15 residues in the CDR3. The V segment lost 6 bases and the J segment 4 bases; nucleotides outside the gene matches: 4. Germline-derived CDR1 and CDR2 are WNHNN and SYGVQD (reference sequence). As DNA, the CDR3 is TGCGCCAGCAGGACTAGCGGGGGAGTTTACAATGAGCAGTTCTTC. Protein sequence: CASRTSGGVYNEQFF.

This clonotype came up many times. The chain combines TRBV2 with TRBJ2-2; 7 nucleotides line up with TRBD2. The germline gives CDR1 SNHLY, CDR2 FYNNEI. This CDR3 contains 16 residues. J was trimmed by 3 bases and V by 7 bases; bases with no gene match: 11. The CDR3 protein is CASTSGSAGHTGELFF. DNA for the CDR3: TGTGCCAGCACGAGTGGATCAGCGGGGCACACCGGGGAGCTGTTTTTT.

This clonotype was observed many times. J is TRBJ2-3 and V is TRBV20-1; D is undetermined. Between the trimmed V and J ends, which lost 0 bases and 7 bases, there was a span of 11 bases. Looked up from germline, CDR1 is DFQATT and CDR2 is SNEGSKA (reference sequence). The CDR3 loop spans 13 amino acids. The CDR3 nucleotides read TGCAGTGCTAGAGATGGAGTTTCAAATACGCAGTATTTT. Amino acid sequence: CSARDGVSNTQYF.

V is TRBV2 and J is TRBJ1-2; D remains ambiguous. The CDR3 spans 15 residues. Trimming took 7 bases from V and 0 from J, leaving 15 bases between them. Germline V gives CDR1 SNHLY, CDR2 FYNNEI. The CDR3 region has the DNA TGTGCCAGCAATAAGTTACAGAGTACTAACTATGGCTACACCTTC. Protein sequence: CASNKLQSTNYGYTF.

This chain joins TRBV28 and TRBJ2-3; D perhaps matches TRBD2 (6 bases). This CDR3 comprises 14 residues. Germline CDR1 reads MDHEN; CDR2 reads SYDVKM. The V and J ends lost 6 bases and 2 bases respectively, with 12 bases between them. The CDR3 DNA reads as TGTGCCAGCAGCGCAACTAGCCACACAGATACGCAGTATTTT. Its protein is CASSATSHTDTQYF.

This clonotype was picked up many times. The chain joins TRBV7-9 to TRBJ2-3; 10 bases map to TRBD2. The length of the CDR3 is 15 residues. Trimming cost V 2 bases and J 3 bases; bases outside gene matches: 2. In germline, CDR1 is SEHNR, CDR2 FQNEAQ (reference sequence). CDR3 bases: TGTGCCAGCAGCTTACTAGCGGGAGATACAGATACGCAGTATTTT. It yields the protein CASSLLAGDTDTQYF. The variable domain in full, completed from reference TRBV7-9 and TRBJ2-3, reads DTGVSQNPRHKITKRGQNVTFRCDPISEHNRLYWYRQTLGQGPEFLTYFQNEAQLEKSRLLSDRFSAERPKGSFSTLEIQRTEQGDSAMYLCASSLLAGDTDTQYFGPGTRLTVL.

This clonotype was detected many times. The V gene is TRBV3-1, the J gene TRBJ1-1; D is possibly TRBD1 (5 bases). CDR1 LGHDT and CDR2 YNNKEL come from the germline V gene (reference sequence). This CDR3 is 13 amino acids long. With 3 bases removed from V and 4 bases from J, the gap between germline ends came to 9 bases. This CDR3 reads CASSHVGRTEAFF. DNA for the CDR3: TGTGCCAGCAGCCATGTGGGGCGCACTGAAGCTTTCTTT.

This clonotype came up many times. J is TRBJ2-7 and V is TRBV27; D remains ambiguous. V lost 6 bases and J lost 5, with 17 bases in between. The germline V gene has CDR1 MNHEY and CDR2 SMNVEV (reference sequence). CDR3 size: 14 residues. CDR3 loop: CASSHPADKNEQYF. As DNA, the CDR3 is TGTGCCAGCAGCCACCCCGCTGACAAGAACGAGCAGTACTTC.

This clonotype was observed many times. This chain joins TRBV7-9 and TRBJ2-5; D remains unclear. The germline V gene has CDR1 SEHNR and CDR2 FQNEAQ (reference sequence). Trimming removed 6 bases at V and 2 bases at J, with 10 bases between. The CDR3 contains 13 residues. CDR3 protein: CASSRGVQETQYF. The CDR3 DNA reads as TGTGCCAGCAGTCGTGGAGTACAAGAGACCCAGTACTTC. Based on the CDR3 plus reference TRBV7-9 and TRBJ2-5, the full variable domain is DTGVSQNPRHKITKRGQNVTFRCDPISEHNRLYWYRQTLGQGPEFLTYFQNEAQLEKSRLLSDRFSAERPKGSFSTLEIQRTEQGDSAMYLCASSRGVQETQYFGPGTRLLVL.

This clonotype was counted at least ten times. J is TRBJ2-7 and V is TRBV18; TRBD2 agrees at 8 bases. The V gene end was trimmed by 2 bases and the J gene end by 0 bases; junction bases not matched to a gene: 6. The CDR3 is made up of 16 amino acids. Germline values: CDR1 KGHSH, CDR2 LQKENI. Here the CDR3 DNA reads TGTGCCAGCTCACCAGCGGGACTAGGTAGCTCCTACGAGCAGTACTTC. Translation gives CASSPAGLGSSYEQYF. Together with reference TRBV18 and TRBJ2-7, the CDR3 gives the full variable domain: NAGVMQNPRHLVRRRGQEARLRCSPMKGHSHVYWYRQLPEEGLKFMVYLQKENIIDESGMPKERFSAEFPKEGPSILRIQQVVRGDSAAYFCASSPAGLGSSYEQYFGPGTRLTVT.

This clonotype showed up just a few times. This CDR3 reads CSARGLGEEGGYTF. DNA for the CDR3: TGCAGTGCTAGGGGATTAGGGGAGGAAGGGGGCTACACCTTC. The chain links TRBV20-1 to TRBJ1-2; possible D gene TRBD1, 5 bases. The CDR3 is made up of 14 amino acids. V lost 3 bases and J lost 8, with 19 bases in between. CDR1 and CDR2 from the germline V gene are DFQATT and SNEGSKA (reference sequence).

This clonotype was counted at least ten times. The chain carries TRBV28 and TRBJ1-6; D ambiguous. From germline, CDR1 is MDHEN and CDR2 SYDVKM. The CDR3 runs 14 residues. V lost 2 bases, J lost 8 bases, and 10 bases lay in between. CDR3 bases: TGTGCCAGCAGTTTAAGGGCAGCCCATTCACCCCTCCACTTT. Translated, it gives CASSLRAAHSPLHF.

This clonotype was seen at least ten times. The CDR3 loop is CASSSYRGGTDTQYF. The CDR3 DNA reads as TGTGCCAGCAGCTCCTACAGGGGAGGCACAGATACGCAGTATTTT. V is TRBV7-3 and J is TRBJ2-3; the match to TRBD1 covers 7 bases. The germline gives CDR1 SGHTA, CDR2 FQGTGA. There are 15 residues in the CDR3. Trimming removed 4 bases from V and 1 base from J; junction bases left unmatched: 5.

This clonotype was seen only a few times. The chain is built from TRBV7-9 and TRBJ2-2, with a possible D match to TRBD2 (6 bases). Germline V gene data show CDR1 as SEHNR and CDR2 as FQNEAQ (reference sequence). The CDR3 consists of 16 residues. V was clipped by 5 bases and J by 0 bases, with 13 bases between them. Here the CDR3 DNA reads TGTGCCAGCAGCCCAGACGGGGAGGCGAACACCGGGGAGCTGTTTTTT. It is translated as CASSPDGEANTGELFF. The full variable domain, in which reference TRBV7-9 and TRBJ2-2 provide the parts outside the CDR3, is DTGVSQNPRHKITKRGQNVTFRCDPISEHNRLYWYRQTLGQGPEFLTYFQNEAQLEKSRLLSDRFSAERPKGSFSTLEIQRTEQGDSAMYLCASSPDGEANTGELFFGEGSRLTVL.

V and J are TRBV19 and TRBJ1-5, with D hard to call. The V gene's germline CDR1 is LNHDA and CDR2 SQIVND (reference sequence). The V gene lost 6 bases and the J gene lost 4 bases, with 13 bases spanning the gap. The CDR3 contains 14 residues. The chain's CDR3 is CASSTTTGNQPQHF. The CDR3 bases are TGTGCCAGTAGCACGACCACGGGGAATCAGCCCCAGCATTTT.

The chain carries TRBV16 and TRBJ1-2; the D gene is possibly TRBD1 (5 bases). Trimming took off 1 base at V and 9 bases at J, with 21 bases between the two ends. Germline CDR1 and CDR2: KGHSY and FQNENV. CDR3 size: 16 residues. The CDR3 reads CASSQFTGPGPSRYTF. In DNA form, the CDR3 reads TGTGCCAGCAGCCAATTTACTGGCCCGGGGCCCAGCCGCTACACCTTC.

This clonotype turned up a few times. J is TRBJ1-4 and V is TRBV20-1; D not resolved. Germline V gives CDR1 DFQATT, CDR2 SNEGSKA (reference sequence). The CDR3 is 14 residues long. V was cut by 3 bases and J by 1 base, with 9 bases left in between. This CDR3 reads CSARVGLTNEKLFF. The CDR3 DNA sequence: TGCAGTGCTAGGGTGGGGTTAACTAATGAAAAACTGTTTTTT.